This entry is about one T cell receptor (beta chain). Its antigen is undetermined. The data derive from a study of blood T cells in healthy people across ages. The study, taken as a whole, reports: Compared with aged donors, long-lived donors showed fewer expanded clones, suggesting selection. With naive T cell percentage, TCR beta diversity showed a strong correlation.

Samples each had at least 5.5 micrograms of total RNA extracted. Germline lookup yields CDR1 SGHVS and CDR2 FQNEAQ. The CDR3 length is 16 residues. Trimming shortened V by 0 bases and J by 0 bases, and 12 bases separated the two germline ends. A second about 6 to 12 cycle PCR used barcoded and J-beta primers. Sequencing recovered at least 3 million CDR3-containing paired-end reads from each sample. TCRdb passed the 5' RACE reads through MiXCR, listing each CDR3 protein once. The profile shows 1.5 million or so distinct CDR3 sequences, approximately 39% of them singletons. The origin of this receptor is a young woman in good health. V is TRBV7-8 and J is TRBJ2-7; the D call may be TRBD1 or TRBD2 (5 bases each). The sequencing sample was made of blood. The CDR3 DNA sequence: TGTGCCAGCAGCTTAGCCCGGGGCAAGTACTCCTACGAGCAGTACTTC. It is translated as CASSLARGKYSYEQYF.